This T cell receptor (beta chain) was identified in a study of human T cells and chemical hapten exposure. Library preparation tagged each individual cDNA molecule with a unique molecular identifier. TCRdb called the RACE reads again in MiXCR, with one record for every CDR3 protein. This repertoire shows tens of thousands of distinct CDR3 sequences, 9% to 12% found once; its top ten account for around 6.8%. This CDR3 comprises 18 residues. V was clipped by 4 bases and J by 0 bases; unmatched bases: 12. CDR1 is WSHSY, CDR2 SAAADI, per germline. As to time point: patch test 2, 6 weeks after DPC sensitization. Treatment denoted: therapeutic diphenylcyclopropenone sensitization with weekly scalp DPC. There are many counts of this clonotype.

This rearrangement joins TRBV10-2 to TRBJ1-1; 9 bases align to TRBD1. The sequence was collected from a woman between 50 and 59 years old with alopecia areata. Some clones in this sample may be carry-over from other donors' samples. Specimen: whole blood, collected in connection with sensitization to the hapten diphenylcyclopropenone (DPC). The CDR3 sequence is CASSVSTGTGRLNTEAFF. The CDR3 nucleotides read TGCGCCAGCAGTGTTTCGACCGGGACAGGGCGTTTGAACACTGAAGCTTTCTTT.